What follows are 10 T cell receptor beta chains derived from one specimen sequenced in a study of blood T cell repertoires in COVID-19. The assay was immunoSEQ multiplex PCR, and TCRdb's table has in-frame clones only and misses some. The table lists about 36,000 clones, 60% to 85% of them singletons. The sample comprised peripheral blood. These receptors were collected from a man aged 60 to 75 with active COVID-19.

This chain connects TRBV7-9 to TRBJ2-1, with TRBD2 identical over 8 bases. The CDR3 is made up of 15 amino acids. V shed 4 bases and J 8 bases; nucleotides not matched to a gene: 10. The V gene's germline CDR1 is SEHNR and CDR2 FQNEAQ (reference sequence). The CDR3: CASSSTRGAPHEQFF. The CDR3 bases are TGTGCCAGCAGCTCCACGCGGGGGGCCCCCCATGAGCAGTTCTTC.

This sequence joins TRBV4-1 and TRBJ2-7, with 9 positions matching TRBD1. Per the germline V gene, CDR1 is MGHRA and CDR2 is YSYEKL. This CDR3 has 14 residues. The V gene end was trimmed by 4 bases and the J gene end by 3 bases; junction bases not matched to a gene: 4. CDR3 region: CASSLQGASYEQYF. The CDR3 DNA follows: TGCGCCAGCAGCCTACAGGGGGCAAGCTACGAGCAGTACTTC.

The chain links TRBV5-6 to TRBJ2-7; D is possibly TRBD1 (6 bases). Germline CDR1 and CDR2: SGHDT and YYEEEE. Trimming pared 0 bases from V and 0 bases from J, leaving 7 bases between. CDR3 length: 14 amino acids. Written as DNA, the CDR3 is TGTGCCAGCAGCTTGGGACAGGTCTCCTACGAGCAGTACTTC. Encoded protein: CASSLGQVSYEQYF.

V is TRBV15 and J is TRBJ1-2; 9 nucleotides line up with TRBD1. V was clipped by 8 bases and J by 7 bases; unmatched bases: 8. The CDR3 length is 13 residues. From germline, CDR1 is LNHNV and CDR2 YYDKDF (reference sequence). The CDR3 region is CATDRDRVGGYTF. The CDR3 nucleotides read TGTGCCACCGACCGGGACAGGGTTGGTGGCTACACCTTC.

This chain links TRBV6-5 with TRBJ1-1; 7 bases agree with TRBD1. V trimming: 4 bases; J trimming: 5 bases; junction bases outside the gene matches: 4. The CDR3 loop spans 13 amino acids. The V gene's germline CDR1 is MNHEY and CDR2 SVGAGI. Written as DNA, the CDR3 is TGTGCCAGCAGTTGGCGACAGGGAACTGAAGCTTTCTTT. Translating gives CASSWRQGTEAFF.

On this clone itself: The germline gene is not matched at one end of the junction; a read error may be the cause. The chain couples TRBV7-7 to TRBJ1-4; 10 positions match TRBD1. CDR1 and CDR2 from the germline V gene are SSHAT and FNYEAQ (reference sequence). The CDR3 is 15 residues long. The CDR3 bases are TGTGCTAGCAGCTTGGGGGACAGGGGAAATGAAAAACTGTTTTTT. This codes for CASSLGDRGNEKLFF.

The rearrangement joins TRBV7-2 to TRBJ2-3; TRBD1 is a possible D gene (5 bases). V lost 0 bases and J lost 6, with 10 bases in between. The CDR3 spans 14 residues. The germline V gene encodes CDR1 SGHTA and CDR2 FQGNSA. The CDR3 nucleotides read TGTGCCAGCAGCTTAGCGTCCAGGGCGGATACGCAGTATTTT. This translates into CASSLASRADTQYF.

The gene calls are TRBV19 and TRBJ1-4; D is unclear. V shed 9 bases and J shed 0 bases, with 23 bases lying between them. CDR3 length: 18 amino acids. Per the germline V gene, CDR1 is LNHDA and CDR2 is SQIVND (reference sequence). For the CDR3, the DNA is TGTGCCAGCCATCTCACCGGGAGACAATCTGCAACTAATGAAAAACTGTTTTTT. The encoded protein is CASHLTGRQSATNEKLFF.

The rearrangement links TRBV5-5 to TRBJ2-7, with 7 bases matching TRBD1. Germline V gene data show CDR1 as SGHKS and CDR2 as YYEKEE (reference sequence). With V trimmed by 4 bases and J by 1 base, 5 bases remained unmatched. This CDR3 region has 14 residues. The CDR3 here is CASSDNRGSYEQYF. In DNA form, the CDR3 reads TGTGCCAGCAGCGATAACAGGGGTTCCTACGAGCAGTACTTC.

As DNA, the CDR3 is TGTGCCAGCAGTTTGTATACCCCCACAGGGGGGAATCAGCCCCAGCATTTT. As protein: CASSLYTPTGGNQPQHF. This chain links TRBV28 with TRBJ1-5, with TRBD1 identical over 8 bases. Germline assignment: CDR1 MDHEN and CDR2 SYDVKM. V shed 3 bases, J shed 4 bases, and the junction held 11 bases outside the gene matches. The CDR3 totals 17 residues.